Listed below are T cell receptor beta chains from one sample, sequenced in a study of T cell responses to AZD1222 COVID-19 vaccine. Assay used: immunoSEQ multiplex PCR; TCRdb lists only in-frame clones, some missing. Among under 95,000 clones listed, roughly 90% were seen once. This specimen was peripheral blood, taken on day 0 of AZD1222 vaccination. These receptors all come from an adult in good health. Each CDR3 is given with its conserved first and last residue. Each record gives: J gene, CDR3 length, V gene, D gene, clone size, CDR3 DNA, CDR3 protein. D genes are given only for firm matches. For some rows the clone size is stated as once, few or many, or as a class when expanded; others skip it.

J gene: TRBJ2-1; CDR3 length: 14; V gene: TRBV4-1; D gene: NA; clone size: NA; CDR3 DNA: TGCGCCAGCAGCCAAGATGGAGGGGAGGATGAGCAGTTCTTC; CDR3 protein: CASSQDGGEDEQFF
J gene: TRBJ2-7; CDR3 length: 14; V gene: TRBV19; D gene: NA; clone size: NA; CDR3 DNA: TGTGCCAGTAGCCCGGGGGTTGGGTCCTACGAGCAGTACTTC; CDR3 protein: CASSPGVGSYEQYF
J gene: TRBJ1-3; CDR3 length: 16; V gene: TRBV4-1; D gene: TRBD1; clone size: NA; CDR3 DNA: TGCGCCAGCAGCCAATCTGAAACAGGGGTGGAAAACACCATATATTTT; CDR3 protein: CASSQSETGVENTIYF
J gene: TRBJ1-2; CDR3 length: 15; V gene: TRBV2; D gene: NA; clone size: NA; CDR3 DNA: TGTGCCAGCAGGGACAACCTACTATCTAACTATGGCTACACCTTC; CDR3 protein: CASRDNLLSNYGYTF
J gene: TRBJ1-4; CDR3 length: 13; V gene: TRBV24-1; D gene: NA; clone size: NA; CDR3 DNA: TGTGCCACCAGTGAAGGGGACCGTGAAAAACTGTTTTTT; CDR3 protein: CATSEGDREKLFF
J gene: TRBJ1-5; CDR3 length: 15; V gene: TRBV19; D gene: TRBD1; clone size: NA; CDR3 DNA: TGTGCCAGTAGTTTATACAGGGGGAGCAATCAGCCCCAGCATTTT; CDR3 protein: CASSLYRGSNQPQHF
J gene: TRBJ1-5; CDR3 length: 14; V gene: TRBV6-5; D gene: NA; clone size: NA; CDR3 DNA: TGTGCCAGCAGTTGGGATAATAGCAATCAGCCCCAGCATTTT; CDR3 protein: CASSWDNSNQPQHF
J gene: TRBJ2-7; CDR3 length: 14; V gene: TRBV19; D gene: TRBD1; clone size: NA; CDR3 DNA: TGTGCCAGTAGTACGACAGGGGGCGGCTACGAGCAGTACTTC; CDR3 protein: CASSTTGGGYEQYF
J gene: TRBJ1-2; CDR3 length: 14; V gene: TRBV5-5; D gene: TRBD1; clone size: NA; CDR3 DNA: TGTGCCAGCAGCTTGGGACAGGGAAACTATGGCTACACCTTC; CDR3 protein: CASSLGQGNYGYTF
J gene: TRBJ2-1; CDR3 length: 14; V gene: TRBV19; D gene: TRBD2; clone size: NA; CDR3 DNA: TGTGCCACCGACGCGGGACTAGCTCCCAATGAGCAGTTCTTC; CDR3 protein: CATDAGLAPNEQFF
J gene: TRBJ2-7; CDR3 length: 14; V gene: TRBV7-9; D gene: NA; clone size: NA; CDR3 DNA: TGTGCCAGCAGCTTAGGGAGTTCCGCCGGGGAGCAGTACTTC; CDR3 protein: CASSLGSSAGEQYF
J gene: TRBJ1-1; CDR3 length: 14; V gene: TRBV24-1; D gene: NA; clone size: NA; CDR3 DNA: TGTGCCACCCGGACCGGAAAGGGGAACACTGAAGCTTTCTTT; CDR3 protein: CATRTGKGNTEAFF
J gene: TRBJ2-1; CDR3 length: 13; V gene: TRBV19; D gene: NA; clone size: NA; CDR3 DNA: TGTGCCAGTAAGGTTGGTGGGTCGAATGAGCAGTTCTTC; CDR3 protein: CASKVGGSNEQFF
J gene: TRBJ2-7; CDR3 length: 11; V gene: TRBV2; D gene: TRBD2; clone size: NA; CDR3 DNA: TGTGCCAGCACGGGAGGATACGAGCAGTACTTC; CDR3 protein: CASTGGYEQYF
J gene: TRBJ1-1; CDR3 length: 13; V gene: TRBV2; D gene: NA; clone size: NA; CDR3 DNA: TGTGCCAGCGGGGGGGAGTTAGTAACTGAAGCTTTCTTT; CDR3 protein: CASGGELVTEAFF
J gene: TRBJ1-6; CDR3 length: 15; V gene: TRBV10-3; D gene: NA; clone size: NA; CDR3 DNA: TGTGCCATCAGTGAGGGACAGCTCTATAATTCACCCCTCCACTTT; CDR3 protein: CAISEGQLYNSPLHF
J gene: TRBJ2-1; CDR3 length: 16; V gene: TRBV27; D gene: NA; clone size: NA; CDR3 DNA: TGTGCCAGCAGTTTATTAGGTATCCGCTCCTACAATGAGCAGTTCTTC; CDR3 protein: CASSLLGIRSYNEQFF
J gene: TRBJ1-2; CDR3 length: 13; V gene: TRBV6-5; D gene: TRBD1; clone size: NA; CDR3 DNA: TGTGCCAGCATTCAGGACAGGGTTTATGGCTACACCTTC; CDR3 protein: CASIQDRVYGYTF
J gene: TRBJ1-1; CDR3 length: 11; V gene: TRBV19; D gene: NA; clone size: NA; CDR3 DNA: TGTGCCAGTAGTGCGACCTTGCACGCTTTCTTT; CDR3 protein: CASSATLHAFF
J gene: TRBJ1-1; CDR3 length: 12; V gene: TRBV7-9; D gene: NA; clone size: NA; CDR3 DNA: TGTGCCAGCAGCAATTTGAGGGGTGAAGCTTTCTTT; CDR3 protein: CASSNLRGEAFF
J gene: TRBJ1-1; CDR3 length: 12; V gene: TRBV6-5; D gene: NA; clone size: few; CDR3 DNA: TGTGCCAGCCAGGGATGGAACACTGAAGCTTTCTTT; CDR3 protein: CASQGWNTEAFF
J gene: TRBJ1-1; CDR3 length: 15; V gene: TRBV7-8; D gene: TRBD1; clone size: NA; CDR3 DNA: TGTGCCAGCAGCTTATTGGGACAGGGGGCAACTGAAGCTTTCTTT; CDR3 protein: CASSLLGQGATEAFF